The rows below give T cell receptor beta chains drawn from one sample of a study of shared clonotypes between healthy human individuals. Only in-frame clones appear in the TCRdb table, and some are missing; sequencing was by immunoSEQ multiplex PCR. This table has about 1 million clones, approximately 68% appearing once. The specimen sequenced was memory CD4+ T cells sorted from blood. Receptor source: a man aged 18-30 years in good health. CDR3s include the opening cysteine and the closing phenylalanine or tryptophan. For some rows the clone size is stated as once, few or many, or as a class when expanded; others skip it.

v_call,cdr3_length,clone_size,j_call,cdr3_aa
TRBV27,13,.,TRBJ2-5,CASSLQGSGTQYF
TRBV20-1,11,.,TRBJ1-1,CSARDGRRLSF
TRBV7-2,17,.,TRBJ2-2,CASSLVPSGRLTGELFF
TRBV10-3,15,.,TRBJ2-7,CAISEPLGGRSEQYF
TRBV5-1,15,.,TRBJ1-4,CASSLAGSTNEKLFF
TRBV18,15,.,TRBJ2-2,CASSPPAGSTGELFF
TRBV19,14,.,TRBJ2-5,CASSMSASGQTQYF
TRBV28,15,few,TRBJ1-4,CASSLSTGPNEKLFF
TRBV5-5,15,.,TRBJ2-3,CASSFGGRATDTQYF
TRBV7-2,16,.,TRBJ1-3,CASSQTGGRTGNTIYF
TRBV25-1,12,.,TRBJ2-5,CASSGAQETQYF
TRBV28,15,.,TRBJ1-1,CASFDPGQVVGEAFF
TRBV15,15,.,TRBJ1-1,CATSLAGAGNTEAFF
TRBV5-4,15,.,TRBJ2-3,CASSFSGWGPVTQYF
TRBV5-4,15,.,TRBJ1-4,CASSMTGATNEKLFF
TRBV19,18,once,TRBJ2-3,CASSLQTSGGPGGVAQYF
TRBV13,14,.,TRBJ2-1,CASSPTGKLNEQFF
TRBV5-1,16,few,TRBJ2-4,CASSLVGTESKNIQYF
TRBV18,13,.,TRBJ1-4,CASTTTKEGKLFF
TRBV6-1,17,few,TRBJ1-3,CASSEDRGFPSGNTIYF
TRBV5-1,15,.,TRBJ2-7,CASSTGGSYSYEQYF
TRBV7-9,14,.,TRBJ1-5,CASSRDITSGPQHF
TRBV9,15,.,TRBJ2-1,CASSVGNFPINEQFF
TRBV14,14,.,TRBJ2-2,CASSQTGKAGELFF
TRBV2,18,.,TRBJ2-5,CASSEGLAGGHFRETQYF
TRBV6-1,14,few,TRBJ2-7,CASTERGGAYEQYF
TRBV21-1,17,.,TRBJ1-5,CASSKTIEGRGNQPQHF
TRBV18,13,.,TRBJ1-6,CASSPTGDSPLHF
TRBV5-1,14,few,TRBJ1-1,CASSFPGEFTEAFF
TRBV27,13,.,TRBJ1-2,CASSSVPGFGYTF
TRBV18,14,.,TRBJ1-4,CASSPRGTNEKLFF
TRBV7-9,13,.,TRBJ1-3,CASSSLIGNTIYF
TRBV11-2,16,few,TRBJ2-3,CASRVTELAGADTQYF
TRBV19,16,.,TRBJ1-5,CASSPGILYSNQPQHF
TRBV7-3,16,.,TRBJ2-5,CASSLSGGFYQETQYF
TRBV5-1,15,.,TRBJ2-5,CASSSGGTGKGTQYF
TRBV4-1,13,once,TRBJ1-1,CASSQEEQTRAFF
TRBV11-2,15,.,TRBJ2-2,CASSPPGRDTGELFF
TRBV7-2,15,.,TRBJ2-1,CASSLGGAGGNEQFF
TRBV30,14,once,TRBJ2-7,CAWSVGQGLDEQYF
TRBV6-6,15,.,TRBJ2-7,CASSYGIGGGGEQYF
TRBV30,15,.,TRBJ2-7,CAWSLPRREGYEQYF
TRBV6-5,15,.,TRBJ1-6,CASSRDGADNSPLHF
TRBV1,12,.,TRBJ2-1,CTSSHARVVQFF
TRBV7-9,18,.,TRBJ2-6,CASSPLSGGSSGANVLTF
TRBV2,14,.,TRBJ2-1,CASSYGGTSYEQFF